This entry lists 22 T cell receptor beta chains sequenced from one sample in a study of CD8 T cells in Susac syndrome (dated by TCRdb to about 2019). The receptor library was made with the immunoSEQ multiplex PCR assay. RNA was extracted using the RNeasy kit, and roughly 0.5 to 1 microgram was reverse transcribed with random hexamers. TCRdb handled the public reads itself, with Q25 trimming in fastp and clone calling in MiXCR, and kept productive beta chains. Every entry covers one CDR3 protein and lists the most common genes and DNA from its rows. For this sample there are approximately 150,000 distinct CDR3 sequences; 94% appear just once. The biggest ten clones account for 0.065% to 0.1% of the sample. Sequencing was carried out using CD4+ T cells from PBMCs. These TCRs come from a human donor in good health.

The rearrangement uses TRBV20-1 and TRBJ1-1; D perhaps matches TRBD1 (5 bases). The CDR3 is 15 residues long. V shed 0 bases and J shed 1 base, with 12 bases lying between them. Germline V gene lookup returns CDR1 DFQATT and CDR2 SNEGSKA (reference sequence). The CDR3 protein is CSARDAGRENTEAFF. The CDR3, as DNA: TGCAGTGCTAGAGATGCGGGCAGGGAGAACACTGAAGCTTTCTTT.

The chain carries TRBV6-5 and TRBJ2-7; 12 nucleotides line up with TRBD2. The CDR3 sequence is 14 residues long. The V gene end was trimmed by 6 bases and the J gene end by 6 bases; junction bases not matched to a gene: 6. Germline assignment: CDR1 MNHEY and CDR2 SVGAGI. In nucleotides, the CDR3 is TGTGCCAGCAGGCCACTAGCGGGAGGTCTCGAGCAGTACTTC. This codes for CASRPLAGGLEQYF.

The chain recombines TRBV20-1 with TRBJ1-1; TRBD1 matches 7 bases. Per germline, CDR1 DFQATT and CDR2 SNEGSKA (reference sequence). The CDR3 is 12 amino acids. Germline trimming cut 6 bases from V and 3 bases from J; bases unmatched to any gene: 4. CDR3 DNA sequence: TGCAGTGCGACAGGGCGTTACACTGAAGCTTTCTTT. Encoded protein: CSATGRYTEAFF.

The chain recombines TRBV12-3 or TRBV12-4 with TRBJ2-7; TRBD2 might be the D (6 bases). The length of the CDR3 is 16 residues. The V end was cut by 5 bases, the J end by 2 bases, with 19 bases between. The DNA for the CDR3 is TGTGCCAGCAGTCTATACCTCCTAGCGCCTACCTACGAGCAGTACTTC. Translation: CASSLYLLAPTYEQYF.

The genes are TRBV20-1 and TRBJ2-3, with 8 bases aligning to TRBD1. The CDR3 length is 14 residues. J lost 3 bases, V lost 3 bases, and 5 bases had no gene match. CDR1 DFQATT and CDR2 SNEGSKA come from the germline V gene (reference sequence). CDR3 protein: CSARGDRRTDTQYF. The CDR3 nucleotides are TGCAGTGCTAGGGGGGACAGGAGGACAGATACGCAGTATTTT.

The gene calls are TRBV27 and TRBJ1-1; TRBD1 might be the D (6 bases). The germline V gene encodes CDR1 MNHEY and CDR2 SMNVEV (reference sequence). The CDR3 extends over 14 amino acids. The V end lost 6 bases, the J end lost 3 bases, and 14 bases lay between the germline ends. The CDR3 nucleotides read TGTGCCAGCAGCCCAACAGGGTTAGACACTGAAGCTTTCTTT. Residues: CASSPTGLDTEAFF.

The chain is built from TRBV28 and TRBJ2-5, with 7 bases aligning to TRBD1. The CDR3 extends over 15 amino acids. The V and J ends lost 7 bases and 4 bases, in that order; junction bases with no gene match: 12. CDR1 MDHEN and CDR2 SYDVKM come from the germline V gene. CDR3 sequence: CASIRGTAERETQYF. The CDR3 nucleotides read TGTGCCAGCATCAGAGGGACAGCTGAGAGAGAGACCCAGTACTTC. The full variable domain, rest sourced from reference TRBV28 and TRBJ2-5, is DVKVTQSSRYLVKRTGEKVFLECVQDMDHENMFWYRQDPGLGLRLIYFSYDVKMKEKGDIPEGYSVSREKKERFSLILESASTNQTSMYLCASIRGTAERETQYFGPGTRLLVL.

For the CDR3, the DNA is TGTGCCAGCAGCCACGGTGCCAACATTCAGTACTTC. This sequence encodes CASSHGANIQYF. This chain connects TRBV3-1 to TRBJ2-4; D gene unclear. V was cut by 3 bases and J by 7 bases, with 7 bases left in between. The CDR3 loop spans 12 amino acids. Per the germline V gene, CDR1 is LGHDT and CDR2 is YNNKEL (reference sequence).

V usage is TRBV4-1 and J usage is TRBJ2-3, with D unresolved. Trimming took off 1 base at V and 6 bases at J, with 17 bases between the two ends. The CDR3 has 16 amino acids. CDR1 is MGHRA, CDR2 YSYEKL, per germline. This CDR3 reads CASSQGVSRVGDTQYF. As DNA, the CDR3 is TGCGCCAGCAGCCAAGGGGTCTCCCGGGTTGGGGATACGCAGTATTTT.

The rearrangement uses TRBV6-1 and TRBJ2-5, with 9 nucleotides matching TRBD1. CDR3 length equals 14 residues. With 6 bases clipped from V and 5 bases from J, the junction kept 7 bases outside the gene matches. The V gene's germline CDR1 is MNHNS and CDR2 SASEGT. The CDR3: CASRRQGVWETQYF. The CDR3 bases are TGTGCCAGCAGGAGACAGGGGGTATGGGAGACCCAGTACTTC.

The gene calls are TRBV10-3 and TRBJ2-3; a possible D gene is TRBD2 (5 bases). The CDR3 runs 15 residues. Between the trimmed V and J ends, which lost 4 bases and 6 bases, there was a span of 17 bases. Germline V lookup: CDR1 ENHRY, CDR2 SYGVKD. The CDR3 region is CAISGRGIGVDTQYF. CDR3 sequence (DNA): TGTGCCATCAGTGGACGGGGAATTGGGGTGGATACGCAGTATTTT.

The chain joins TRBV2 to TRBJ1-1; no reliable D call. The germline gives CDR1 SNHLY, CDR2 FYNNEI. V was trimmed by 7 bases and J by 3 bases, leaving 9 bases between them. CDR3 length equals 12 residues. The CDR3 region has the DNA TGTGCCAGCACGTGGGAGCACACTGAAGCTTTCTTT. Translated: CASTWEHTEAFF.

The genes are TRBV28 and TRBJ2-5; 7 positions match TRBD1. The CDR3 contains 14 residues. CDR1 MDHEN and CDR2 SYDVKM come from the germline V gene. Germline trimming cut 6 bases from V and 0 bases from J; bases unmatched to any gene: 4. This chain's CDR3 is CASRLQGNQETQYF. The CDR3 DNA reads as TGTGCCAGCAGGTTACAGGGGAACCAAGAGACCCAGTACTTC.

The genes are TRBV11-2 and TRBJ2-5; 7 bases match TRBD2. The CDR3 loop spans 16 amino acids. The junction had 15 bases not matched to a gene; V was cut back by 6 bases and J by 5 bases. CDR1 is SGHAT and CDR2 is FQNNGV in the germline V gene. In DNA, the CDR3 is TGTGCCAGCAGTTATGGGGGGGACTCCGGTAGGGAGACCCAGTACTTC. It yields the protein CASSYGGDSGRETQYF.

V usage is TRBV5-1 and J usage is TRBJ2-7, with D perhaps TRBD1 (5 bases). The V end was cut by 7 bases, the J end by 3 bases, with 14 bases between. CDR3 size: 13 residues. Germline V CDR1 and CDR2: SGHRS, YFSETQ. CDR3 nucleotide sequence: TGCGCCAGCGGGAAAGGACACATCTACGAGCAGTACTTC. Encoded protein: CASGKGHIYEQYF.

The chain uses TRBV10-2 and TRBJ1-1; 7 nucleotides line up with TRBD1. This CDR3 region has 15 residues. V was pared by 4 bases and J by 4 bases, with 9 bases of the junction left unmatched. Germline V gene sequence: CDR1 WSHSY, CDR2 SAAADI. CDR3: CASSALQGKGTEAFF. DNA for the CDR3: TGCGCCAGCAGTGCCCTACAGGGGAAGGGCACTGAAGCTTTCTTT.

The chain employs TRBV3-1 and TRBJ1-1; D remains ambiguous. V shed 4 bases and J shed 5 bases, with 20 bases lying between them. CDR1 and CDR2 from the germline V gene are LGHDT and YNNKEL (reference sequence). There are 16 residues in the CDR3. The chain's CDR3 is CASSPSWSRIGTEAFF. The CDR3 DNA follows: TGTGCCAGCAGCCCCTCCTGGAGTCGGATTGGGACTGAAGCTTTCTTT.

The chain is built from TRBV20-1 and TRBJ2-5; maybe TRBD2 (5 bases). The V end was cut by 1 base, the J end by 2 bases, with 14 bases between. Germline lookup yields CDR1 DFQATT and CDR2 SNEGSKA (reference sequence). The CDR3 has 15 residues. CDR3 sequence: CSARGETRIQETQYF. In nucleotides, the CDR3 is TGCAGTGCTAGAGGAGAAACTAGGATTCAAGAGACCCAGTACTTC.

J is TRBJ1-4 and V is TRBV24-1; D remains unclear. V dropped 5 bases and J dropped 4 bases, with 13 bases sitting between them. This CDR3 spans 15 amino acids. In germline, CDR1 is KGHDR, CDR2 SFDVKD. The CDR3 region has the DNA TGTGCCACCAGTGGGTCCGATAGCAATAATGAAAAACTGTTTTTT. Its protein is CATSGSDSNNEKLFF.

This chain uses TRBV7-2 with TRBJ2-3, with D perhaps matching TRBD2 (5 bases). This CDR3 has 14 residues. V was clipped by 6 bases and J by 2 bases, with 12 bases between them. Germline CDR1 is SGHTA and CDR2 is FQGNSA. The CDR3: CASRRVGNTDTQYF. Written as DNA, the CDR3 is TGTGCCAGCAGGAGGGTGGGGAACACAGATACGCAGTATTTT.

The J gene is TRBJ2-5, the V gene TRBV20-1, with 8 bases fitting TRBD2. The germline CDR1 and CDR2 sequences are DFQATT and SNEGSKA (reference sequence). The ends lost 5 bases at V and 5 bases at J; junction bases unmatched: 13. CDR3 length: 15 residues. The CDR3 DNA is TGCAGTGCTTATCAAGCGGGCCCGGGGGGGGAGACCCAGTACTTC. Its translation: CSAYQAGPGGETQYF.

Only one count was recorded for this clonotype. The gene calls are TRBV19 and TRBJ2-1; no reliable D call. V lost 3 bases and J 5 bases, leaving 8 bases between the germline ends. This CDR3 spans 13 amino acids. Germline CDR1 and CDR2: LNHDA and SQIVND (reference sequence). The DNA for the CDR3 is TGTGCCAGTAGTATGAACTACAACAATGAGCAGTTCTTC. Translation: CASSMNYNNEQFF. Using reference TRBV19 and TRBJ2-1 for the parts outside the CDR3, the full variable domain is DGGITQSPKYLFRKEGQNVTLSCEQNLNHDAMYWYRQDPGQGLRLIYYSQIVNDFQKGDIAEGYSVSREKKESFPLTVTSAQKNPTAFYLCASSMNYNNEQFFGPGTRLTVL.